The clone carrying this T cell receptor beta chain was observed a few times. TCRdb re-called the 5' RACE reads through MiXCR, storing one row per CDR3 protein. The sample includes about 560,000 distinct CDR3 sequences, 20% to 25% of them seen just once. This entry comes from a study of T-cell memory formation after mild COVID-19. V lost 2 bases and J 4 bases, leaving 8 bases between the germline ends. Germline values: CDR1 MNHEY, CDR2 SVGAGI. CDR3 length: 13 amino acids. The rearrangement uses TRBV6-5 and TRBJ1-1; no clear D gene. Sequencing was done on a sample of PBMCs or a T cell subset sorted from them (not recorded which). The source of this sequence is an adult woman who had mild COVID-19 (a few samples of this study predate the infection). Cell type and time point are not known. The DNA for the CDR3 is TGTGCCAGCAGTTACATGAGGGCCACTGAAGCTTTCTTT. It translates to CASSYMRATEAFF.